The source of this TCR beta chain is a study of blood T cell repertoires in COVID-19. Allocation to cohorts depended on clinical history reported by the participants. Before they entered the study, exposed participants had met a COVID-19 case within 2 weeks. This CDR3 is built from 15 residues. Trimming pared 0 bases from V and 5 bases from J, leaving 15 bases between. CDR1 and CDR2 (germline): SGDLS, YYNGEE. The data were produced by immunoSEQ multiplex PCR, yet TCRdb's version contains in-frame clones alone and is incomplete. The profile shows 250,000 or so clones, 91% of them singletons. This clone occurred once.

Source material: PBMCs or T cells enriched from blood (not recorded which). This sequence joins TRBV9 and TRBJ2-7, with D tentatively TRBD2 (6 bases). This clonotype originated in a man aged 35-49 years who had been exposed to COVID-19. The CDR3 loop is CASSVEEGWGDEQYF. The DNA of the CDR3 is TGTGCCAGCAGCGTAGAGGAGGGGTGGGGCGACGAGCAGTACTTC.